This TCR beta chain came from a study of regulatory T cells in long-lasting Graves disease. Findings of the study overall: When disease was persistent, TRBV28, TRBJ1-2 and TRBJ2-5 were the favored segments.

Noted time point: newly diagnosed GD, antithyroid drugs for less than 3 months. Generation of the TCR library employed RNA extracted from PBMCs. American Thyroid Association guidelines served as the basis for diagnosing Graves' disease. This clonotype has a handful of counts. Its antigen is undetermined. There are 20 residues in the CDR3. Germline values: CDR1 MGHRA, CDR2 YSYEKL. J gave up 4 bases and V 2 bases, and 18 bases lay outside the gene matches. Construction of the TCR beta libraries employed iRepertoire HTBI primers in conjunction with Arm-PCR of CDR3 regions. MiXCR, run by TCRdb on the multiplex PCR reads, gives a single entry per CDR3 protein. The data contain 350,000 to 500,000 distinct CDR3 sequences, 14% of them singletons. These data were also filed under a second study, of T cells in Graves' hyperthyroidism and ophthalmopathy. That work adds: Blood held most thyroid clonotypes expanded above 0.001 frequency.

Sample: peripheral blood mononuclear cells (PBMCs), taken at new diagnosis, from a patient treated with antithyroid drugs. The chain joins TRBV4-1 to TRBJ1-2; 11 bases map to TRBD1. The sequence came from a woman aged 45-60 years with Graves disease. The CDR3 nucleotides are TGCGCCAGCAGCCAACCTCTCTTGGGGACAGGGGGGCCTGAGTCCTATGGCTACACCTTC. It encodes CASSQPLLGTGGPESYGYTF.